This TCR beta chain was recorded in a study of T-cell memory formation after mild COVID-19. Worth noting for this clonotype: What it binds is not known.

Overall study results and limits: From day 15 to 85, contracting clones were balanced between CD4 and CD8, whereas later expanders leaned toward CD4+.

The germline gives CDR1 SGHTA, CDR2 FQGTGA. The CDR3 is 13 amino acids. Trimming removed 0 bases at V and 12 bases at J, with 13 bases between. TCRdb fed the 5' RACE reads into MiXCR, producing one record per CDR3 protein. The table shows about 130,000 distinct CDR3 sequences, with approximately 17% occurring only once. This receptor was taken from a man younger than 30 who had mild COVID-19 (a few samples of this study predate the infection). Cell type and time point are not known. The V and J genes are TRBV7-3 and TRBJ2-3; perhaps TRBD2 as D (7 bases). Sequencing used PBMCs or a T cell subset sorted from them (not recorded which). The CDR3 bases are TGTGCCAGCAGCTTAACGTCGGGCGGGGGCCAGTATTTT. Translation: CASSLTSGGGQYF.